Shown below are 5 T cell receptor beta chains from a single sample sequenced in a study of CD8+CD57+ T cells in acquired aplastic anemia. Genomic DNA acted as the template from which TCR beta VDJ combination and CDR3 sequence profiling were carried out. TCRdb used MiXCR to reprocess the reads, holding one entry per CDR3 protein. The data hold some 200,000 distinct CDR3 sequences, with about half observed a single time. Before being chosen for sequencing, patients had shown CD8+CD57+ cell expansion by flow cytometry. Sequencing used sorted CD4+, CD8+, or CD8+CD57+ T cells (not recorded which) from PBMCs. The receptors come from a human donor with aplastic anemia.

The rearrangement uses TRBV19 and TRBJ2-1; 7 bases agree with TRBD1. Germline CDR1 is LNHDA and CDR2 is SQIVND (reference sequence). The CDR3 is 13 residues long. Losses at the gene ends were 9 bases for V and 7 bases for J; bases not matched to a gene: 9. CDR3 protein: CASARDRLNEQFF. Written as DNA, the CDR3 is TGTGCCAGCGCCCGGGACAGATTGAATGAGCAGTTCTTC.

The chain combines TRBV3-1 with TRBJ2-3, with D possibly TRBD1 on 6 matching bases. The germline V and J ends were trimmed by 1 base and 3 bases, with 11 bases remaining between them. The germline V gene encodes CDR1 LGHDT and CDR2 YNNKEL (reference sequence). The CDR3 runs 15 residues. The CDR3 bases are TGTGCCAGCAGCCAAGTTCAGGGGTCGACAGATACGCAGTATTTT. It codes for CASSQVQGSTDTQYF.

The chain couples TRBV6-5 to TRBJ1-2, with a possible D match to TRBD1 (5 bases). The V gene's germline CDR1 is MNHEY and CDR2 SVGAGI. Trimming pared 7 bases from V and 3 bases from J, leaving 15 bases between. CDR3 length equals 14 residues. In nucleotides, the CDR3 is TGTGCCAGCAATTATTATCCGGGGGACTATGGCTACACCTTC. Translated, it gives CASNYYPGDYGYTF.

This clonotype was seen ten or more times. The V call is TRBV2, the J call TRBJ2-7, with 10 bases identical to TRBD1. Trimming at V came to 4 bases and at J to 5 bases, leaving 5 bases not matched to a gene. Germline CDR1 SNHLY, CDR2 FYNNEI. This CDR3 contains 14 residues. The DNA of the CDR3 is TGTGCCAGCAGTGCAGACAGGGGGCTAGACGAGCAGTACTTC. Translating gives CASSADRGLDEQYF.

The V and J genes are TRBV20-1 and TRBJ2-1; TRBD2 might be the D (6 bases). CDR1 and CDR2 from the germline V gene are DFQATT and SNEGSKA (reference sequence). With 0 bases removed from V and 7 bases from J, the gap between germline ends came to 13 bases. The CDR3 covers 14 residues. The CDR3 DNA reads as TGCAGTGCTAGAGATCTCCGGGAGTGGAATGAGCAGTTCTTC. Its protein is CSARDLREWNEQFF.